These 6 T cell receptor beta chains were sequenced from one sample in a study of blood T cell repertoires in COVID-19. Produced via immunoSEQ multiplex PCR; TCRdb's table is partial and in-frame only. The repertoire has about 260,000 clones, 70% to 90% of them found once; the top ten carry about 2.5%. The specimen sequenced was peripheral blood. The origin of the receptors is a woman between 50 and 59 years old with acute or convalescent COVID-19.

The chain joins TRBV7-9 to TRBJ2-3; TRBD1 matches 9 bases. V shed 5 bases, J shed 4 bases, and the junction held 4 bases outside the gene matches. CDR1 is SEHNR and CDR2 is FQNEAQ in the germline V gene (reference sequence). The CDR3 sequence is 14 residues long. The CDR3 nucleotides read TGTGCCAGCAGCAGGGACAGGGCGGCAGATACGCAGTATTTT. Protein: CASSRDRAADTQYF. The variable domain in full, completed from reference TRBV7-9 and TRBJ2-3, reads DTGVSQNPRHKITKRGQNVTFRCDPISEHNRLYWYRQTLGQGPEFLTYFQNEAQLEKSRLLSDRFSAERPKGSFSTLEIQRTEQGDSAMYLCASSRDRAADTQYFGPGTRLTVL.

Written as DNA, the CDR3 is TGCGCCAGCAGACTCGGGGACGAGCAGTACTTC. Encoded protein: CASRLGDEQYF. The chain links TRBV5-1 to TRBJ2-7; possible D gene TRBD2, 5 bases. Trimming removed 5 bases at V and 5 bases at J, with 8 bases between. Germline V lookup: CDR1 SGHRS, CDR2 YFSETQ. There are 11 residues in the CDR3.

The rearrangement links TRBV18 to TRBJ1-5; possible D gene TRBD1, 6 bases. CDR1 and CDR2 (germline): KGHSH, LQKENI. Trimming took 2 bases from V and 2 from J, leaving 16 bases between them. This CDR3 has 17 amino acids. CDR3 sequence reads: CASSPFSGARGNQPQHF. DNA of the CDR3: TGTGCCAGCTCACCATTTTCAGGGGCTAGAGGCAATCAGCCCCAGCATTTT.

The CDR3 spells CASSTGGAFQETQYF. CDR3 in DNA: TGTGCCAGCAGCACGGGGGGGGCCTTCCAAGAGACCCAGTACTTC. The rearrangement links TRBV7-7 to TRBJ2-5; 8 bases are a match to TRBD2. With V trimmed by 5 bases and J by 1 base, 6 bases remained unmatched. CDR3 length equals 15 residues. Germline CDR1 SSHAT, CDR2 FNYEAQ (reference sequence).

The chain is built from TRBV2 and TRBJ1-2, with 12 positions matching TRBD1. The CDR3 sequence is 16 residues long. CDR1 SNHLY and CDR2 FYNNEI come from the germline V gene. V was clipped by 5 bases and J by 4 bases; unmatched bases: 8. In DNA, the CDR3 is TGTGCCAGCAGTCCTACCGGGACAGGGGGCTTCTATGGCTACACCTTC. It specifies CASSPTGTGGFYGYTF.

The J gene is TRBJ1-1, the V gene TRBV28; D gene unclear. The germline gives CDR1 MDHEN, CDR2 SYDVKM. V lost 1 base and J 3 bases, leaving 9 bases between the germline ends. The CDR3 spans 14 residues. CDR3 protein: CASSLSPVDTEAFF. CDR3 in DNA: TGTGCCAGCAGTTTATCCCCGGTGGACACTGAAGCTTTCTTT.